Listed below are T cell receptor beta chains from one sample, sequenced in a study of early T cells in non-severe SARS-CoV-2 infection. A single record per CDR3 protein comes from TCRdb applying MiXCR to the 5' RACE reads. The repertoire includes about 56,000 distinct CDR3 sequences, roughly an eighth of them detected once, and approximately 2.8% sits in the top ten. The sequencing sample was made of whole blood. These receptor sequences come from an adult who was a healthcare worker with PCR-confirmed SARS-CoV-2 infection or an uninfected control (not recorded which). The CDR3 runs from the conserved cysteine through the conserved F or W. The D gene is left open where the match is weak. Some rows mark clone size as missing; the rest say once, few, many or name a class of expanded clone.

clone_size | j_call | v_call | d_call | cdr3_aa | cdr3_nt
many | TRBJ2-7 | TRBV28 | NA | CASSSVNTNYEQYF | TGTGCCAGCAGTTCGGTTAATACAAACTACGAGCAGTACTTC
many | TRBJ2-7 | TRBV7-6 | NA | CASTPGRNSYEQYF | TGTGCCAGCACCCCGGGAAGGAACTCCTACGAGCAGTACTTC
many | TRBJ1-3 | TRBV27 | NA | CASRRGSGNTIYF | TGTGCCAGCAGACGAGGCTCTGGAAACACCATATATTTT
many | TRBJ1-2 | TRBV28 | NA | CASSLPRTYGYTF | TGTGCCAGCAGTTTGCCCCGGACCTATGGCTACACCTTC
many | TRBJ2-3 | TRBV7-9 | NA | CASSLGADTQYF | TGTGCCAGCAGCTTGGGGGCAGATACGCAGTATTTT
NA | TRBJ1-2 | TRBV29-1 | TRBD1 | CSGQGSEGYTF | TGCAGCGGACAGGGTTCGGAAGGCTACACCTTC
NA | TRBJ2-1 | TRBV29-1 | NA | CSVSRDPVSNEQFF | TGCAGCGTTTCCCGGGACCCCGTTTCTAATGAGCAGTTCTTC
few | TRBJ2-1 | TRBV10-3 | TRBD1 | CAISPLTGGENEQFF | TGTGCCATCAGCCCGCTGACAGGGGGTGAGAATGAGCAGTTCTTC
many | TRBJ2-1 | TRBV29-1 | TRBD2 | CSVGAGTPIEQFF | TGCAGCGTCGGAGCGGGAACCCCGATCGAGCAGTTCTTC
few | TRBJ1-5 | TRBV7-6 | NA | CASSSRQDQPQHF | TGTGCCAGCAGCTCCCGACAGGATCAGCCCCAGCATTTT
NA | TRBJ2-5 | TRBV12-3/TRBV12-4 | NA | CASSQGKLETQYF | TGTGCCAGCAGCCAGGGGAAATTGGAGACCCAGTACTTC
NA | TRBJ2-3 | TRBV29-1 | TRBD2 | CSVGGDTQYF | TGCAGCGTGGGGGGGGATACGCAGTATTTT
few | TRBJ2-7 | TRBV12-3/TRBV12-4 | TRBD1 | CASSFGTGGREQYF | TGTGCCAGCAGTTTCGGAACAGGGGGACGCGAGCAGTACTTC
NA | TRBJ2-2 | TRBV20-1 | NA | CSAMDTNTGELFF | TGCAGTGCTATGGATACGAACACCGGGGAGCTGTTTTTT
NA | TRBJ1-2 | TRBV7-2 | NA | CASSLALGRKSGYTF | TGTGCCAGCAGCTTAGCGCTGGGAAGGAAGAGTGGCTACACCTTC
many | TRBJ2-7 | TRBV11-2 | NA | CASSLLDSGVQYF | TGTGCCAGCAGCCTCCTGGATAGCGGCGTGCAGTACTTC
many | TRBJ1-2 | TRBV5-4 | NA | CASPTADGYTF | TGTGCCAGCCCCACCGCGGACGGCTACACCTTC
many | TRBJ1-5 | TRBV20-1 | NA | CSATGGNQPQHF | TGCAGTGCTACAGGGGGCAATCAGCCCCAGCATTTT
many | TRBJ2-7 | TRBV15 | NA | CATSRDVGSSYEQYF | TGTGCCACCAGCAGAGATGTCGGGAGCTCCTACGAGCAGTACTTC
many | TRBJ2-3 | TRBV10-3 | NA | CAITDRSLSSTDTQYF | TGTGCCATCACTGACAGGTCTCTGTCTAGCACAGATACGCAGTATTTT
medium-sized | TRBJ2-5 | TRBV29-1 | NA | CSVSRAQETQYF | TGCAGCGTTTCGAGGGCCCAAGAGACCCAGTACTTC
few | TRBJ2-1 | TRBV11-2 | NA | CASSPSTGRREFF | TGTGCCAGCAGTCCATCGACAGGCCGCCGGGAGTTCTTC
many | TRBJ1-1 | TRBV7-3 | NA | CASSFSQETEAFF | TGTGCCAGCAGCTTTTCCCAGGAAACTGAAGCTTTCTTT
many | TRBJ2-1 | TRBV12-3/TRBV12-4 | TRBD2 | CASSLSGTLSHEQFF | TGTGCCAGCAGCCTTAGCGGGACCCTTTCACATGAGCAGTTCTTC
many | TRBJ2-3 | TRBV7-9 | TRBD2 | CASSQPSGGQYF | TGTGCCAGCAGCCAACCTAGCGGGGGGCAGTATTTT
many | TRBJ2-7 | TRBV12-3/TRBV12-4 | NA | CASSFAGPYEQYF | TGTGCCAGCAGTTTCGCAGGCCCCTACGAGCAGTACTTC
many | TRBJ2-7 | TRBV5-1 | NA | CASSSYPDGEQYF | TGCGCCAGCAGCTCTTATCCGGATGGGGAGCAGTACTTC
many | TRBJ1-4 | TRBV20-1 | NA | CSAFPYRATNEKLFF | TGCAGTGCTTTTCCCTACAGGGCAACTAATGAAAAACTGTTTTTT
many | TRBJ2-5 | TRBV24-1 | NA | CATSDPKLPARTQYF | TGTGCCACCAGTGACCCTAAATTGCCCGCCCGGACCCAGTACTTC
many | TRBJ2-7 | TRBV19 | TRBD1 | CATSGDRVKNEQYF | TGTGCCACCTCAGGGGACAGGGTGAAGAACGAGCAGTACTTC